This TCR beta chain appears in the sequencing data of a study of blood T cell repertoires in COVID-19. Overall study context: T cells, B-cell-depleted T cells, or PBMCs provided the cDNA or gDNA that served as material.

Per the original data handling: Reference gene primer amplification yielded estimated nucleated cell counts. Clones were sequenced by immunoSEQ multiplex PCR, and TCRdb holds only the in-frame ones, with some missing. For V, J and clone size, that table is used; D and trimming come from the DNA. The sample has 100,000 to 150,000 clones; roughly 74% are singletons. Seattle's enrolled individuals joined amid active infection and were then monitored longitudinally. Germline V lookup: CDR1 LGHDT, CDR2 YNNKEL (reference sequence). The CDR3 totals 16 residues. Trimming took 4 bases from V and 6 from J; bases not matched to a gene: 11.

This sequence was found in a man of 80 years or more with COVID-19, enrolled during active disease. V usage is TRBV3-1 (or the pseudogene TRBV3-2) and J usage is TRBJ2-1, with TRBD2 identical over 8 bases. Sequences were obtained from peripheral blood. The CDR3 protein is CASSPRKGGRRNEQFF. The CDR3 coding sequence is TGTGCCAGCAGCCCCCGTAAAGGCGGGAGGCGCAATGAGCAGTTCTTC.